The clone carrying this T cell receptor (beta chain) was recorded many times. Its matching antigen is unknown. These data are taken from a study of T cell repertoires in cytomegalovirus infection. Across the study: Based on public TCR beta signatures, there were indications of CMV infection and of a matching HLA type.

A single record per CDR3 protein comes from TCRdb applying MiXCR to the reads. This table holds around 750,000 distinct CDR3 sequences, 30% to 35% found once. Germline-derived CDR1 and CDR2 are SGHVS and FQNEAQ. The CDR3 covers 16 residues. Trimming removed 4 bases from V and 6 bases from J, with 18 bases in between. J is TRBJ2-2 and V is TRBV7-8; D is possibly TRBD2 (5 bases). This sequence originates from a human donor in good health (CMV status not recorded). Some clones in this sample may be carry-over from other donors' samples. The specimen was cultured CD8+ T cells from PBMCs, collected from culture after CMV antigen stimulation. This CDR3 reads CASSSLPYVRAGELFF. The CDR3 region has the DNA TGTGCCAGCAGCTCCCTCCCCTACGTGCGGGCCGGGGAGCTGTTTTTT.